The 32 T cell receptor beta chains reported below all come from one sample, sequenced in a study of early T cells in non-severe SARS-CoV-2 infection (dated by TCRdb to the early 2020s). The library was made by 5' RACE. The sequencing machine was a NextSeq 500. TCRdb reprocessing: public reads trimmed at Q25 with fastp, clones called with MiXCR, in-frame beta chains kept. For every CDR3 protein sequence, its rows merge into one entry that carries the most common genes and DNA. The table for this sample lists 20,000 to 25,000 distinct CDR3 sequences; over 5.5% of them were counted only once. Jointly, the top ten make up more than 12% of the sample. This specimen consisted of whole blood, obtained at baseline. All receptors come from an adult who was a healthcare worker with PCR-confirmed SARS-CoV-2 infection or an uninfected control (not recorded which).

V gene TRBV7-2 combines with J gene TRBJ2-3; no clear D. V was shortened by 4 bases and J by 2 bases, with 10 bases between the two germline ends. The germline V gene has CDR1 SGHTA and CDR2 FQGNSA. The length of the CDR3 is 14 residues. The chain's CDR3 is CASSSLRPTDTQYF. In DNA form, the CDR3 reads TGTGCCAGCAGCTCGCTCCGGCCCACAGATACGCAGTATTTT.

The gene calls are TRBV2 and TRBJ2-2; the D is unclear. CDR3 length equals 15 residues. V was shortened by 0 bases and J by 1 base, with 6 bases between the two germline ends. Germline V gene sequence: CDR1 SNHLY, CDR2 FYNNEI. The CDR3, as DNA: TGTGCCAGCAGTGAAGCGCGCGGGAACACCGGGGAGCTGTTTTTT. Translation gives CASSEARGNTGELFF.

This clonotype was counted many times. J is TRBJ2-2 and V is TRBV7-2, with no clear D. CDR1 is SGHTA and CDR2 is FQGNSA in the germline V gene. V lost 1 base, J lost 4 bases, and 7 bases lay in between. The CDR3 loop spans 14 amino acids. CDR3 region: CASSLGTSTGELFF. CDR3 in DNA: TGTGCCAGCAGCTTAGGCACCTCCACCGGGGAGCTGTTTTTT.

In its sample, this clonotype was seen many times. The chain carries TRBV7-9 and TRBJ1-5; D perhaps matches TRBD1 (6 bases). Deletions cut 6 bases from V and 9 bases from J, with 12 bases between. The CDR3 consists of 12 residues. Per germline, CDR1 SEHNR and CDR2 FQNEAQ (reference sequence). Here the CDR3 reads CASSTGSRPQHF. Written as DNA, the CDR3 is TGTGCCAGCAGTACAGGGTCCCGGCCCCAGCATTTT. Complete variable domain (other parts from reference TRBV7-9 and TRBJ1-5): DTGVSQNPRHKITKRGQNVTFRCDPISEHNRLYWYRQTLGQGPEFLTYFQNEAQLEKSRLLSDRFSAERPKGSFSTLEIQRTEQGDSAMYLCASSTGSRPQHFGDGTRLSIL.

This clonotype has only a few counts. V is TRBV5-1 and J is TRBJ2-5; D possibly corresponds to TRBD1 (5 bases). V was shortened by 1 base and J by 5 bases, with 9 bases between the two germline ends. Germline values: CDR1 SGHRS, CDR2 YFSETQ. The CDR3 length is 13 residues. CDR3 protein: CASSLQGGETQYF. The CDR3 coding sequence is TGCGCCAGCAGCTTGCAGGGTGGGGAGACCCAGTACTTC.

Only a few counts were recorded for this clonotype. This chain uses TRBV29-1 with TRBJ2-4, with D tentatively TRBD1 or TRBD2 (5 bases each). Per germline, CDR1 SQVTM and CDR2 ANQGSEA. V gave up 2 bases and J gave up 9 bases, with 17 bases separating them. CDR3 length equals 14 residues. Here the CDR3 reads CSVERDGTEGIQYF. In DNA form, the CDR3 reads TGCAGCGTTGAACGGGACGGAACAGAGGGCATTCAGTACTTC.

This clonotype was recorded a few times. The DNA for the CDR3 is TGTGCCAGCAGTTTTTCGACAGGGACGAACACCGGGGAGCTGTTTTTT. Amino acid sequence: CASSFSTGTNTGELFF. The chain recombines TRBV12-3 or TRBV12-4 with TRBJ2-2; 7 bases agree with TRBD1. After removal of 3 bases from V and 0 bases from J, the junction contained 4 bases not matched to a gene. The CDR3 covers 16 residues.

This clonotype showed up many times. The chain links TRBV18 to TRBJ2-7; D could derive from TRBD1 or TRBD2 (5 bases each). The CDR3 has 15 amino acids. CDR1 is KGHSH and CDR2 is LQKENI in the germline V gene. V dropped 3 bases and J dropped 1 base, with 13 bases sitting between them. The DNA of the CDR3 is TGTGCCAGCTCACCGACACGGGACGGTTCCTACGAGCAGTACTTC. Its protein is CASSPTRDGSYEQYF.

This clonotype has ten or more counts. CDR3 sequence reads: CASSLRTGPQETQYF. CDR3 nucleotides: TGTGCCAGCAGCTTAAGGACAGGGCCACAAGAGACCCAGTACTTC. The V and J genes are TRBV7-2 and TRBJ2-5; TRBD1 matches 8 bases. V gave up 2 bases and J gave up 2 bases; unmatched junction bases: 4. CDR1 SGHTA and CDR2 FQGNSA come from the germline V gene. The CDR3 extends over 15 amino acids. The whole variable domain, remainder taken from reference TRBV7-2 and TRBJ2-5, is GAGVSQSPSNKVTEKGKDVELRCDPISGHTALYWYRQSLGQGLEFLIYFQGNSAPDKSGLPSDRFSAERTGGSVSTLTIQRTQQEDSAVYLCASSLRTGPQETQYFGPGTRLLVL.

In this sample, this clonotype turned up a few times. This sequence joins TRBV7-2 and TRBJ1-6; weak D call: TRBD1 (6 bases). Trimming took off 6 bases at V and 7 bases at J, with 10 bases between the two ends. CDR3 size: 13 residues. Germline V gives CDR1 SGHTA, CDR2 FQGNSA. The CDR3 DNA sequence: TGTGCCAGCAGGCTAGGGGGGAATTCACCCCTCCACTTT. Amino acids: CASRLGGNSPLHF.

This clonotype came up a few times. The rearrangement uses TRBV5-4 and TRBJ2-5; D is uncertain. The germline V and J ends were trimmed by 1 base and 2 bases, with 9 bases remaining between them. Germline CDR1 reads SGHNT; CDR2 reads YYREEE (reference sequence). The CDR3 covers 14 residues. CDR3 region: CASSLITSQETQYF. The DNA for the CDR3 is TGTGCCAGCAGCTTGATCACATCTCAAGAGACCCAGTACTTC.

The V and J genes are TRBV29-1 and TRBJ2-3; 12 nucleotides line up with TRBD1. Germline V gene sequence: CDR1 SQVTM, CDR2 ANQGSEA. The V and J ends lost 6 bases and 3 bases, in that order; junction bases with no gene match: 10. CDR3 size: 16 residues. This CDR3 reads CSVATGDRGQTDTQYF. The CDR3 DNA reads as TGCAGCGTGGCGACCGGGGACAGGGGGCAAACAGATACGCAGTATTTT.

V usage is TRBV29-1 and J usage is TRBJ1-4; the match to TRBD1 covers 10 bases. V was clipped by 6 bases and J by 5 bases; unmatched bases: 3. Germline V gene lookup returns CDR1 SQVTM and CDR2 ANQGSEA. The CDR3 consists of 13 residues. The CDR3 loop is CSVGQGRNEKLFF. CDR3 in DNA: TGCAGCGTGGGACAGGGGCGAAATGAAAAACTGTTTTTT.

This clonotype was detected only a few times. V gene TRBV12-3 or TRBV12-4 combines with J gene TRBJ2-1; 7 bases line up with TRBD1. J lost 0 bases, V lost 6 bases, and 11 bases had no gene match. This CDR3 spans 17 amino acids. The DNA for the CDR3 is TGTGCCAGCAGCCAATCGACAGGGTTAGGCTCCTACAATGAGCAGTTCTTC. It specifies CASSQSTGLGSYNEQFF.

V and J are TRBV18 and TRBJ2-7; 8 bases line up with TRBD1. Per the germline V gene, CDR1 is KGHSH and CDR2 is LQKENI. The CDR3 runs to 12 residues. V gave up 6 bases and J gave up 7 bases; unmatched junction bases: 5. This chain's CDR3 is CASSDRDTEQYF. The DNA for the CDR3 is TGTGCCAGCTCGGACAGGGACACAGAGCAGTACTTC.

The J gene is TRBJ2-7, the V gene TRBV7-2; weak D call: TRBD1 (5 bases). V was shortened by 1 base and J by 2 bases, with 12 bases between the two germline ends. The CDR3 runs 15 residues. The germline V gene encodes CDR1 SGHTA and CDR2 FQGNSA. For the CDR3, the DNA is TGTGCCAGCAGCTTAGGGTTTGGGGCAACCTACGAGCAGTACTTC. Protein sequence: CASSLGFGATYEQYF.

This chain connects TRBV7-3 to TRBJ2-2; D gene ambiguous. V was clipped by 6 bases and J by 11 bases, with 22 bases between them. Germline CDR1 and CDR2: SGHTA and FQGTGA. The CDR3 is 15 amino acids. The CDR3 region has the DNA TGTGCCAGCAGTCTAAGGCCCGCCCCCGGCCCCGAGCTGTTTTTT. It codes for CASSLRPAPGPELFF. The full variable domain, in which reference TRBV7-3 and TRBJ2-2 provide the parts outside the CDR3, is GAGVSQTPSNKVTEKGKYVELRCDPISGHTALYWYRQSLGQGPEFLIYFQGTGAADDSGLPNDRFFAVRPEGSVSTLKIQRTERGDSAVYLCASSLRPAPGPELFFGEGSRLTVL.

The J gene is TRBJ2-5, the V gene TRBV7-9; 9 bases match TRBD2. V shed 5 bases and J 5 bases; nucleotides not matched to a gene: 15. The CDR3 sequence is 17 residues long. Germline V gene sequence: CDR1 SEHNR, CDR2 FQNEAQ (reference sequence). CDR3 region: CASSKDRLAALRETQYF. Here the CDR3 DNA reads TGTGCCAGCAGCAAAGACAGACTAGCGGCTCTCCGGGAGACCCAGTACTTC.

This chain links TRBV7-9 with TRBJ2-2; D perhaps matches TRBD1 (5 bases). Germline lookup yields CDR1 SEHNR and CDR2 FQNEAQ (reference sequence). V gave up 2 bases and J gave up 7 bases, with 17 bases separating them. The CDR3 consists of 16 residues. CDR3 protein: CASSLRNPGSIGELFF. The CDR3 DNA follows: TGTGCCAGCAGCTTACGTAACCCAGGGTCGATCGGGGAGCTGTTTTTT. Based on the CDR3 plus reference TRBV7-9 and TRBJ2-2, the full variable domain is DTGVSQNPRHKITKRGQNVTFRCDPISEHNRLYWYRQTLGQGPEFLTYFQNEAQLEKSRLLSDRFSAERPKGSFSTLEIQRTEQGDSAMYLCASSLRNPGSIGELFFGEGSRLTVL.

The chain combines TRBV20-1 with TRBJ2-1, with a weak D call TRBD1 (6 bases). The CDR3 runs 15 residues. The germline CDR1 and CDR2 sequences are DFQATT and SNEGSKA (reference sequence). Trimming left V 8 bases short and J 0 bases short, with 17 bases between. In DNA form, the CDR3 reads TGCAGTTTTACCCTAACAGGGACCTCCTACAATGAGCAGTTCTTC. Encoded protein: CSFTLTGTSYNEQFF.

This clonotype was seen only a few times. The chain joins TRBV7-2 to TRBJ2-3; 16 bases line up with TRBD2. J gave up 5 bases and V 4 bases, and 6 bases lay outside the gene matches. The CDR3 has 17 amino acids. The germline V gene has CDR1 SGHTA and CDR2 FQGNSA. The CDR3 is CASSSGTSGGAVDTQYF. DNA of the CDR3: TGTGCCAGCAGCTCCGGGACTAGCGGGGGGGCGGTAGATACGCAGTATTTT.

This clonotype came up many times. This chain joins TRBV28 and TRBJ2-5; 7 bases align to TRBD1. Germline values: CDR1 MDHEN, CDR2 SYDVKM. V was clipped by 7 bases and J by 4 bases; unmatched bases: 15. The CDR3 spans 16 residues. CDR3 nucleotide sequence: TGTGCCAGCAACCAGAACGTACAGGGGAGCAGAGAGACCCAGTACTTC. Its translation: CASNQNVQGSRETQYF. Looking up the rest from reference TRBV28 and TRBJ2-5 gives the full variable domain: DVKVTQSSRYLVKRTGEKVFLECVQDMDHENMFWYRQDPGLGLRLIYFSYDVKMKEKGDIPEGYSVSREKKERFSLILESASTNQTSMYLCASNQNVQGSRETQYFGPGTRLLVL.

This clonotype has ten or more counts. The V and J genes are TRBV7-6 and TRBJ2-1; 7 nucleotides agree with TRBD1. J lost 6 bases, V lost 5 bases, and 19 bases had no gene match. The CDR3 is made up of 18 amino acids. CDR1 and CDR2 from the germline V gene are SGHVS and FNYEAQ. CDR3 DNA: TGTGCCAGCAGCCTGCCCCACCAACCGGGACAGAAAGGCAATGAGCAGTTCTTC. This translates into CASSLPHQPGQKGNEQFF.

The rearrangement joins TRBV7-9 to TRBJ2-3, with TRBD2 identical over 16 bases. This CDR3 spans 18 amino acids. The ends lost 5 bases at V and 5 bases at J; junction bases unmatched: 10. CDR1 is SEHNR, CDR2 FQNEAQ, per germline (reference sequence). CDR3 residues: CASSPGTSGGAGGDTQYF. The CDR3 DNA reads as TGTGCCAGCAGCCCGGGGACTAGCGGGGGGGCCGGTGGAGATACGCAGTATTTT.

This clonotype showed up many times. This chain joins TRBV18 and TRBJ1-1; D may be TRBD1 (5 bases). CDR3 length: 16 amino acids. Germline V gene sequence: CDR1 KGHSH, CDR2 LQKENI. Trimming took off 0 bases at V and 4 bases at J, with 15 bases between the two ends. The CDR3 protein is CASSPPGRGGVTEAFF. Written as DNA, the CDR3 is TGTGCCAGCTCACCACCTGGGAGGGGTGGCGTCACTGAAGCTTTCTTT.

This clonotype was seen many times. CDR3 amino acids: CASSVSREETQYF. The CDR3 DNA sequence: TGTGCCAGCAGCGTGAGTAGGGAGGAGACCCAGTACTTC. The chain employs TRBV9 and TRBJ2-5, with D perhaps TRBD2 (5 bases). CDR3 length equals 13 residues. Germline V gene sequence: CDR1 SGDLS, CDR2 YYNGEE. V lost 2 bases to trimming and J lost 5 bases, with 10 bases between them.

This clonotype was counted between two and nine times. CDR3 nucleotide sequence: TGTGCCAGCACGGGACAGGAAAACACTGAAGCTTTCTTT. This gives the protein CASTGQENTEAFF. The rearrangement joins TRBV13 to TRBJ1-1; 8 nucleotides agree with TRBD1. Germline loops: CDR1 PRHDT, CDR2 FYEKMQ (reference sequence). CDR3 length: 13 residues. V trimming: 7 bases; J trimming: 2 bases; junction bases outside the gene matches: 3.

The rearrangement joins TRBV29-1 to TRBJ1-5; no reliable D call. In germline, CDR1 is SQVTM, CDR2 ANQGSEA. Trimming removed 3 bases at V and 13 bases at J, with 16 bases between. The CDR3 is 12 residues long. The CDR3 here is CSVDEGPNAQHF. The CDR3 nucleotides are TGCAGCGTTGATGAGGGTCCCAACGCTCAGCATTTT. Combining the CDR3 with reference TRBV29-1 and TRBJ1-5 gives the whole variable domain SAVISQKPSRDICQRGTSLTIQCQVDSQVTMMFWYRQQPGQSLTLIATANQGSEATYESGFVIDKFPISRPNLTFSTLTVSNMSPEDSSIYLCSVDEGPNAQHFGDGTRLSIL.

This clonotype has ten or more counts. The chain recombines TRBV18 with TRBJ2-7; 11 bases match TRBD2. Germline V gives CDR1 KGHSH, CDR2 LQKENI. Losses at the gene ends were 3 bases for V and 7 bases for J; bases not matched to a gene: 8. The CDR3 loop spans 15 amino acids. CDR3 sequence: CASSPVTSGGGEQYF. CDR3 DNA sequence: TGTGCCAGCTCACCGGTCACTAGCGGGGGTGGTGAGCAGTACTTC.

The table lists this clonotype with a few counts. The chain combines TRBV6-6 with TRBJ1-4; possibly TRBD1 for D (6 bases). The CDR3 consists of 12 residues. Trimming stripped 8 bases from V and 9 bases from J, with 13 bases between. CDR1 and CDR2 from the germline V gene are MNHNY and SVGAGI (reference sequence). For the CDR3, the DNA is TGTGCCAGCGGAGGACAGACCAAAAAACTGTTTTTT. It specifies CASGGQTKKLFF.

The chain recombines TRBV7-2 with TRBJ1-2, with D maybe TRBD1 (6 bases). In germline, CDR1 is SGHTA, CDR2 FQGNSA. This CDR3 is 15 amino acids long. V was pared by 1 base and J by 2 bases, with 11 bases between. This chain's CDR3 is CASSLVGQGNYGYTF. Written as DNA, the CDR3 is TGTGCCAGCAGCTTAGTTGGGCAGGGGAACTATGGCTACACCTTC.

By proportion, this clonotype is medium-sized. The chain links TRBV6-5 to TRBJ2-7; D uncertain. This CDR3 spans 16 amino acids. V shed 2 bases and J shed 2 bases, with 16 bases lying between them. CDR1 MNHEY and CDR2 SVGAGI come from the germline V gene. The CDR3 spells CASSYTPGSPAYEQYF. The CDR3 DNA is TGTGCCAGCAGTTACACCCCCGGATCTCCGGCCTACGAGCAGTACTTC.